The 15 T cell receptor beta chains reported below all come from one sample, sequenced in a study of breast tumors, draining lymph nodes, adjacent tissues (dated by TCRdb to 2016 to 2018). The lymph node samples were taken from the axillary draining lymph nodes of breast cancer patients. The method was multiplex PCR. Sequencer: Illumina HiSeq 2000. TCRdb reworked the public reads: Q25 trimming with fastp, MiXCR clone assembly, productive beta chains retained. Rows with one shared CDR3 protein collapse into an entry with the most common genes and DNA. The sample records some 130,000 distinct CDR3 sequences, around 20% of which are singletons. In total, the top ten clones hold 3.5% to 4.5% of the sample. The material sequenced was axillary lymph node tissue. Receptors originate from a female donor with breast cancer. Some clones in this sample may be carry-over from other donors' samples.

With respect to this clonotype: A much larger clone lies one base from this, so it may be a read error. The chain combines TRBV19 with TRBJ1-2, with D possibly TRBD1 on 6 matching bases. The CDR3 has 15 residues. The germline V gene encodes CDR1 LNHDA and CDR2 SQIVND (reference sequence). The CDR3 region is CASGIRDTSNYGYTF. The CDR3 DNA follows: TGTGCCAGTGGTATCCGGGACACCTCAAACTATGGCTACACCTTC.

The table lists this clonotype with many counts. The chain couples TRBV27 to TRBJ2-5; the D is unclear. The CDR3 consists of 11 residues. V lost 7 bases and J lost 1, with 4 bases in between. Germline V gene sequence: CDR1 MNHEY, CDR2 SMNVEV (reference sequence). CDR3 loop: CASTPQETQYF. CDR3 nucleotide sequence: TGTGCCAGCACCCCCCAAGAGACCCAGTACTTC.

This clonotype was observed at least ten times. CDR3 region: CASSFDYGYTF. The CDR3 nucleotides are TGTGCCAGCAGCTTTGACTATGGCTACACCTTC. The chain has TRBV5-6 and TRBJ1-2; D unclear. V was shortened by 2 bases and J by 3 bases, with 2 bases between the two germline ends. Germline CDR1 is SGHDT and CDR2 is YYEEEE. The CDR3 extends over 11 amino acids. The variable domain in full, completed from reference TRBV5-6 and TRBJ1-2, reads DAGVTQSPTHLIKTRGQQVTLRCSPKSGHDTVSWYQQALGQGPQFIFQYYEEEERQRGNFPDRFSGHQFPNYSSELNVNALLLGDSALYLCASSFDYGYTFGSGTRLTVV.

The chain couples TRBV9 to TRBJ1-1; 7 positions agree with TRBD1. The CDR3 contains 15 residues. The junction had 5 bases not matched to a gene; V was cut back by 3 bases and J by 0 bases. CDR1 and CDR2 from the germline V gene are SGDLS and YYNGEE. The CDR3 loop reads CASSASGGMNTEAFF. The CDR3 region has the DNA TGTGCCAGCAGCGCCTCAGGGGGAATGAACACTGAAGCTTTCTTT.

The sample holds many counts of this clonotype. V and J are TRBV5-5 and TRBJ2-2; no reliable D call. The CDR3 totals 13 residues. The V end was cut by 0 bases, the J end by 6 bases, with 6 bases between. Germline values: CDR1 SGHKS, CDR2 YYEKEE (reference sequence). The chain's CDR3 is CASSLAPAGELFF. CDR3 coding DNA: TGTGCCAGCAGCTTGGCCCCGGCCGGGGAGCTGTTTTTT. The complete variable domain, with remaining parts taken from reference TRBV5-5 and TRBJ2-2, reads DAGVTQSPTHLIKTRGQQVTLRCSPISGHKSVSWYQQVLGQGPQFIFQYYEKEERGRGNFPDRFSARQFPNYSSELNVNALLLGDSALYLCASSLAPAGELFFGEGSRLTVL.

CDR3 loop: CASSWGVEETQYF. In DNA, the CDR3 is TGTGCCAGCAGCTGGGGAGTCGAAGAGACCCAGTACTTC. The J gene is TRBJ2-5, the V gene TRBV5-6; TRBD2 is a possible D gene (5 bases). This CDR3 comprises 13 residues. In germline, CDR1 is SGHDT, CDR2 YYEEEE. Trimming pared 3 bases from V and 3 bases from J, leaving 9 bases between.

This clonotype was picked up many times. The gene calls are TRBV9 and TRBJ2-7; TRBD1 is a possible D gene (6 bases). The germline V gene encodes CDR1 SGDLS and CDR2 YYNGEE. V lost 4 bases, J lost 1 base, and 15 bases lay in between. The CDR3 has 15 amino acids. CDR3 loop: CASSPLRDISYEQYF. CDR3 nucleotides: TGTGCCAGCAGCCCTCTCCGGGACATTTCCTACGAGCAGTACTTC.

This clonotype was seen at least ten times. CDR3 coding DNA: TGTGCCAGCAGCCAGATGGGAACGCCCTATGGCTACACCTTC. This codes for CASSQMGTPYGYTF. The J gene is TRBJ1-2, the V gene TRBV11-2; D remains ambiguous. Germline CDR1 is SGHAT and CDR2 is FQNNGV. V was clipped by 5 bases and J by 4 bases, with 14 bases between them. The CDR3 loop spans 14 amino acids. The complete variable domain, with remaining parts taken from reference TRBV11-2 and TRBJ1-2, reads EAGVAQSPRYKIIEKRQSVAFWCNPISGHATLYWYQQILGQGPKLLIQFQNNGVVDDSQLPKDRFSAERLKGVDSTLKIQPAKLEDSAVYLCASSQMGTPYGYTFGSGTRLTVV.

The table lists this clonotype with many counts. The chain joins TRBV5-1 to TRBJ2-7, with D uncertain. CDR1 and CDR2 from the germline V gene are SGHRS and YFSETQ. The CDR3 has 11 amino acids. V dropped 4 bases and J dropped 4 bases, with 6 bases sitting between them. The CDR3 region has the DNA TGCGCCAGCAGCAACCGGTACGAGCAGTACTTC. Amino acids: CASSNRYEQYF.

This clonotype occurred many times. The chain recombines TRBV5-1 with TRBJ2-1; D perhaps matches TRBD2 (6 bases). Germline loops: CDR1 SGHRS, CDR2 YFSETQ. V was trimmed by 1 base and J by 5 bases, leaving 10 bases between them. The CDR3 runs to 14 residues. CDR3 bases: TGCGCCAGCAGCTTGAATGGCGGGAACAATGAGCAGTTCTTC. Its protein product is CASSLNGGNNEQFF.

The sample holds a few counts of this clonotype. V gene TRBV3-1 combines with J gene TRBJ2-1; TRBD2 is a possible D gene (5 bases). Germline CDR1 LGHDT, CDR2 YNNKEL (reference sequence). Deletions cut 3 bases from V and 8 bases from J, with 5 bases between. The CDR3 length is 11 residues. The CDR3 DNA sequence: TGTGCCAGCAGCCAGGACTATGAGCAGTTCTTC. The encoded protein is CASSQDYEQFF.

This clonotype was recorded many times. The chain employs TRBV2 and TRBJ2-1; 8 positions agree with TRBD2. Looked up from germline, CDR1 is SNHLY and CDR2 is FYNNEI. The CDR3 extends over 14 amino acids. V was clipped by 5 bases and J by 7 bases; unmatched bases: 7. CDR3 protein: CASSTPGGPNEQFF. CDR3 coding DNA: TGTGCCAGCAGTACACCGGGAGGGCCTAATGAGCAGTTCTTC.

Many counts were recorded for this clonotype. The chain uses TRBV20-1 and TRBJ2-2; D is uncertain. The CDR3 extends over 13 amino acids. Germline lookup yields CDR1 DFQATT and CDR2 SNEGSKA (reference sequence). V lost 4 bases and J lost 2, with 8 bases in between. The CDR3 protein is CSAKVDNTGELFF. The CDR3 bases are TGCAGTGCTAAAGTGGATAACACCGGGGAGCTGTTTTTT.

The genes are TRBV20-1 and TRBJ1-1; 7 bases line up with TRBD1. CDR1 and CDR2 (germline): DFQATT, SNEGSKA (reference sequence). Trimming cost V 6 bases and J 1 base; bases outside gene matches: 11. The CDR3 has 15 residues. The CDR3 DNA sequence: TGCAGTGCCGAAGACAGGGAAAAACGGAACACTGAAGCTTTCTTT. Its protein product is CSAEDREKRNTEAFF.

This chain links TRBV28 with TRBJ1-2, with unresolved D. From germline, CDR1 is MDHEN and CDR2 SYDVKM. V dropped 5 bases and J dropped 5 bases, with 9 bases sitting between them. The CDR3 sequence is 12 residues long. This CDR3 is CASSPAPYGYTF. The CDR3 nucleotides are TGTGCCAGCAGTCCAGCCCCATATGGCTACACCTTC.